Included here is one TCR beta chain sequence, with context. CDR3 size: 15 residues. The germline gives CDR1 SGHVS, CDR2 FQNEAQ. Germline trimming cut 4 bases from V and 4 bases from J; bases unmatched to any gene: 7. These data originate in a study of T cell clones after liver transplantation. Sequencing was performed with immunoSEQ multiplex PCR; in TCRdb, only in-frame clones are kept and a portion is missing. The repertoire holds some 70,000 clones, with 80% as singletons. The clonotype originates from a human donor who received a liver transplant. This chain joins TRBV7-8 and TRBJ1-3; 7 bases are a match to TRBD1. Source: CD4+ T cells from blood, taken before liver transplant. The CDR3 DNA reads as TGTGCCAGCAGCTCGAGGGGGCTGCTCGGAAACACCATATATTTT. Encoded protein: CASSSRGLLGNTIYF. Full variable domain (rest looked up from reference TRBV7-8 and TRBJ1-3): GAGVSQSPRYKVAKRGQDVALRCDPISGHVSLFWYQQALGQGPEFLTYFQNEAQLDKSGLPSDRFFAERPEGSVSTLKIQRTQQEDSAVYLCASSSRGLLGNTIYFGEGSWLTVV.